This TCR beta chain originates from a study of T cells in Graves' hyperthyroidism and ophthalmopathy. Study findings and constraints: Most expanded thyroid clonotypes above 0.001 also appeared in blood.

Over 18 months, lack of ophthalmopathy progression marked Graves' hyperthyroidism as stable. Diagnoses used clinical symptoms, serum thyroxine and TRAb, thyroid ultrasound and orbital computed tomography. Fresh 10 ml peripheral blood yielded PBMCs. RNA transcripts gave rise to amplified TCR beta CDR3 regions. HTBI primers drove first-round RT-PCR of the TCR CDR3. Each CDR3 protein gets one entry after TCRdb re-called the multiplex PCR reads with MiXCR. Of fewer than 800,000 distinct CDR3 sequences in the sample, around 15% were seen once. This clonotype was detected many times. Its antigen remains unknown. This sequence was found in a man younger than 35 with Graves' hyperthyroidism. Sequencing was done on a sample of blood.

The CDR3 is CASSNRRSSYEQYF. The CDR3 nucleotides read TGTGCCAGCAGCAACCGCCGGAGCTCCTACGAGCAGTACTTC. This chain joins TRBV11-1 and TRBJ2-7, with D hard to call. This CDR3 has 14 residues. V dropped 5 bases and J dropped 0 bases, with 11 bases sitting between them. From germline, CDR1 is SGHAT and CDR2 FQDESV (reference sequence).